A single sample gave rise to the 22 T cell receptor beta chains below, sequenced in a study of T cell responses to AZD1222 COVID-19 vaccine. Repertoires were generated with immunoSEQ multiplex PCR, while TCRdb's copy carries only in-frame clones and drops some. The sample consists of around 120,000 clones, around 96% of them appearing once. Sequencing used peripheral blood, obtained on day 0 of AZD1222 vaccination. The receptors originated from an adult in good health.

The chain links TRBV27 to TRBJ2-7; D unresolved. The germline V and J ends were trimmed by 0 bases and 6 bases, with 12 bases remaining between them. The CDR3 is 14 amino acids. Germline CDR1 MNHEY, CDR2 SMNVEV (reference sequence). The CDR3 here is CASSLSATTAEQYF. The DNA of the CDR3 is TGTGCCAGCAGTTTATCGGCTACGACCGCCGAGCAGTACTTC.

CDR3 residues: CSVLQGIGYEQYF. The CDR3 region has the DNA TGCAGCGTTCTACAGGGGATTGGTTACGAGCAGTACTTC. J is TRBJ2-7 and V is TRBV29-1; TRBD1 matches at 7 bases. The CDR3 has 13 residues. Trimming cost V 5 bases and J 4 bases; bases outside gene matches: 8. Germline CDR1 and CDR2: SQVTM and ANQGSEA.

This rearrangement joins TRBV6-1 to TRBJ1-2; D gene ambiguous. Germline assignment: CDR1 MNHNS and CDR2 SASEGT. Trimming took off 2 bases at V and 1 base at J, with 5 bases between the two ends. The CDR3 consists of 13 residues. The CDR3 here is CASSEKLNYGYTF. The CDR3 DNA reads as TGTGCCAGCAGTGAAAAGCTTAACTATGGCTACACCTTC.

The V and J genes are TRBV12-5 and TRBJ2-7, with D possibly being TRBD1 (5 bases). The CDR3 is made up of 14 amino acids. Germline assignment: CDR1 LGHNT and CDR2 FRNRAP. Trimming cost V 6 bases and J 2 bases, with 14 bases left between them. CDR3: CASGPWGIAYEQYF. DNA of the CDR3: TGTGCTAGTGGCCCTTGGGGCATAGCCTACGAGCAGTACTTC.

This chain joins TRBV5-8 and TRBJ1-1, with a weak D call TRBD1 (5 bases). The V end was cut by 0 bases, the J end by 1 base, with 10 bases between. Germline V gene sequence: CDR1 SGHTS, CDR2 YDEGEE. CDR3 size: 15 residues. The CDR3 protein is CASSLEGARNTEAFF. As DNA, the CDR3 is TGTGCCAGCAGCTTGGAAGGGGCGCGGAACACTGAAGCTTTCTTT.

The chain links TRBV5-1 to TRBJ2-6; D remains unclear. Germline V gene sequence: CDR1 SGHRS, CDR2 YFSETQ. The CDR3 runs to 15 residues. Trimming took off 6 bases at V and 0 bases at J, with 10 bases between the two ends. The DNA for the CDR3 is TGCGCCAGCACCCTCACCCCCTCTGGGGCCAACGTCCTGACTTTC. Translated, it gives CASTLTPSGANVLTF.

This chain connects TRBV9 to TRBJ1-5, with 8 positions matching TRBD1. This CDR3 has 16 residues. From germline, CDR1 is SGDLS and CDR2 YYNGEE. Trimming took 0 bases from V and 6 from J; bases not matched to a gene: 8. CDR3 sequence reads: CASSVDRGAESQPQHF. CDR3 DNA sequence: TGTGCCAGCAGCGTAGACAGGGGGGCGGAAAGTCAGCCCCAGCATTTT.

V gene TRBV5-4 combines with J gene TRBJ2-7; a possible D gene is TRBD2 (5 bases). The CDR3 length is 13 residues. Trimming pared 2 bases from V and 1 base from J, leaving 7 bases between. The germline gives CDR1 SGHNT, CDR2 YYREEE (reference sequence). The CDR3 DNA sequence: TGTGCCAGCAGCTTTCGGGGATCCTACGAGCAGTACTTC. It specifies CASSFRGSYEQYF.

The gene calls are TRBV14 and TRBJ1-1; TRBD1 matches 7 bases. The CDR3 spans 14 residues. V trimming: 3 bases; J trimming: 1 base; junction bases outside the gene matches: 2. Germline V gene lookup returns CDR1 SGHDN and CDR2 FVKESK. CDR3 region: CASSHRTGNTEAFF. For the CDR3, the DNA is TGTGCCAGCAGCCACCGGACAGGGAACACTGAAGCTTTCTTT.

The chain carries TRBV11-3 and TRBJ2-3, with TRBD2 as a possible D gene (6 bases). V dropped 0 bases and J dropped 0 bases, with 16 bases sitting between them. The CDR3 extends over 18 amino acids. The V gene's germline CDR1 is SGHNT and CDR2 YENEEA. CDR3 region: CASSLDISGRLSTDTQYF. In DNA, the CDR3 is TGTGCCAGCAGCTTAGACATTTCCGGGAGACTTAGCACAGATACGCAGTATTTT. The complete variable domain, with remaining parts taken from reference TRBV11-3 and TRBJ2-3, reads EAGVVQSPRYKIIEKKQPVAFWCNPISGHNTLYWYLQNLGQGPELLIRYENEEAVDDSQLPKDRFSAERLKGVDSTLKIQPAELGDSAVYLCASSLDISGRLSTDTQYFGPGTRLTVL.

The chain uses TRBV5-5 and TRBJ1-4, with a possible D match to TRBD1 (5 bases). CDR1 SGHKS and CDR2 YYEKEE come from the germline V gene (reference sequence). The CDR3 covers 15 residues. V was cut by 4 bases and J by 7 bases, with 17 bases left in between. The DNA for the CDR3 is TGTGCCAGCAGCATCGGGGGAATCCCATCTGAAAAACTGTTTTTT. Translation: CASSIGGIPSEKLFF.

The gene calls are TRBV6-2 or TRBV6-3 and TRBJ1-1; TRBD1 might be the D (6 bases). CDR1 and CDR2 (germline): MNHEY, SVGEGT. The V end lost 6 bases, the J end lost 2 bases, and 13 bases lay between the germline ends. The CDR3 extends over 14 amino acids. The CDR3 protein is CASSRGTLNTEAFF. The CDR3 nucleotides are TGTGCCAGCAGCAGAGGGACATTAAACACTGAAGCTTTCTTT.

The chain carries TRBV19 and TRBJ2-5, with D perhaps matching TRBD2 (6 bases). The CDR3 is made up of 15 amino acids. Trimming left V 3 bases short and J 2 bases short, with 13 bases between. Germline V gives CDR1 LNHDA, CDR2 SQIVND (reference sequence). This CDR3 reads CASSIRTSGQETQYF. The CDR3 coding sequence is TGTGCCAGTAGTATTCGTACGAGCGGGCAAGAGACCCAGTACTTC. The full variable domain, with the rest looked up from reference TRBV19 and TRBJ2-5, is DGGITQSPKYLFRKEGQNVTLSCEQNLNHDAMYWYRQDPGQGLRLIYYSQIVNDFQKGDIAEGYSVSREKKESFPLTVTSAQKNPTAFYLCASSIRTSGQETQYFGPGTRLLVL.

This sequence joins TRBV3-1 (or the pseudogene TRBV3-2) and TRBJ1-6, with TRBD1 matching 11 bases. This CDR3 region has 15 residues. J lost 14 bases, V lost 4 bases, and 10 bases had no gene match. Germline V gene data show CDR1 as LGHDT and CDR2 as YNNKEL (reference sequence). The CDR3 DNA is TGTGCCAGCAGCCGGGCGGACAGGGGGCGCGGGTCCCTCCACTTT. Protein: CASSRADRGRGSLHF.

V and J are TRBV7-8 and TRBJ1-1; 7 nucleotides align to TRBD1. J was trimmed by 5 bases and V by 5 bases; bases with no gene match: 14. Per germline, CDR1 SGHVS and CDR2 FQNEAQ. The CDR3 extends over 16 amino acids. CDR3 coding DNA: TGTGCCAGCAGCCCTCAAGCGCGGGCAGGGGGAACTGAAGCTTTCTTT. This translates into CASSPQARAGGTEAFF.

The genes are TRBV18 and TRBJ1-4; D gene ambiguous. The CDR3 spans 15 residues. V lost 0 bases and J lost 11, with 16 bases in between. The germline V gene has CDR1 KGHSH and CDR2 LQKENI. The CDR3 bases are TGTGCCAGCTCACCACCGGGCCAACGGCGTGGTAAACTGTTTTTT. Protein sequence: CASSPPGQRRGKLFF.

J is TRBJ1-2 and V is TRBV6-1; D is possibly TRBD1 (6 bases). The V end lost 2 bases, the J end lost 4 bases, and 11 bases lay between the germline ends. The CDR3 runs to 14 residues. The germline V gene encodes CDR1 MNHNS and CDR2 SASEGT. This CDR3 is CASSEQGPVYGYTF. The CDR3 DNA follows: TGTGCCAGCAGTGAACAGGGGCCAGTCTATGGCTACACCTTC.

The chain carries TRBV2 and TRBJ2-1; TRBD2 matches 7 bases. The CDR3 has 13 residues. V shed 7 bases, J shed 5 bases, and the junction held 5 bases outside the gene matches. The germline V gene encodes CDR1 SNHLY and CDR2 FYNNEI. The DNA of the CDR3 is TGTGCCAGCACGAGGGAGGGGAACAATGAGCAGTTCTTC. Translation gives CASTREGNNEQFF. The full variable domain, in which reference TRBV2 and TRBJ2-1 provide the parts outside the CDR3, is EPEVTQTPSHQVTQMGQEVILRCVPISNHLYFYWYRQILGQKVEFLVSFYNNEISEKSEIFDDQFSVERPDGSNFTLKIRSTKLEDSAMYFCASTREGNNEQFFGPGTRLTVL.

This clone was counted a few times. V usage is TRBV7-8 and J usage is TRBJ2-2; TRBD2 matches 7 bases. CDR3 length equals 17 residues. Per the germline V gene, CDR1 is SGHVS and CDR2 is FQNEAQ. With V trimmed by 5 bases and J by 2 bases, 11 bases remained unmatched. The chain's CDR3 is CASSPTVAGVNTGELFF. The CDR3 coding sequence is TGTGCCAGCAGCCCCACTGTGGCGGGAGTAAACACCGGGGAGCTGTTTTTT.

V usage is TRBV5-4 and J usage is TRBJ2-5; D might be TRBD2 (5 bases). Trimming pared 5 bases from V and 7 bases from J, leaving 18 bases between. Germline lookup yields CDR1 SGHNT and CDR2 YYREEE (reference sequence). This CDR3 comprises 14 residues. The CDR3 coding sequence is TGTGCCAGCAGTTTCGGACTTGTTAAAGGGACCCAGTACTTC. It yields the protein CASSFGLVKGTQYF.

This chain joins TRBV11-1 and TRBJ1-2, with 8 bases identical to TRBD1. CDR1 is SGHAT and CDR2 is FQDESV in the germline V gene (reference sequence). V lost 5 bases and J lost 4; bases outside the gene matches: 9. CDR3 length: 15 amino acids. The CDR3 here is CASSARTGLVYGYTF. In DNA, the CDR3 is TGTGCCAGCAGCGCCCGGACAGGGCTCGTCTATGGCTACACCTTC.

V is TRBV7-9 and J is TRBJ1-1; 8 nucleotides line up with TRBD1. Germline lookup yields CDR1 SEHNR and CDR2 FQNEAQ (reference sequence). The CDR3 has 14 amino acids. V trimming: 0 bases; J trimming: 11 bases; junction bases outside the gene matches: 8. In DNA, the CDR3 is TGTGCCAGCAGCTTAGCGCTGTCAGGGGGCGCGGCTTTCTTT. It codes for CASSLALSGGAAFF.